These 13 T cell receptor beta chains were all obtained from the same sample, sequenced in a study of T cells in Graves' hyperthyroidism and ophthalmopathy. What was amplified from RNA transcripts were TCR beta CDR3 regions. The primer set for the first-round RT-PCR of the TCR CDR3 was HTBI. MiXCR, run by TCRdb on the multiplex PCR reads, gives a single entry per CDR3 protein. The repertoire holds 300,000 to 400,000 distinct CDR3 sequences, with approximately 15% as singletons. Sequenced sample: blood. Receptors were obtained from a woman aged 25-40 years with Graves' hyperthyroidism.

This clonotype was seen a few times. The J gene is TRBJ2-2, the V gene TRBV7-2, with TRBD2 identical over 7 bases. The ends lost 5 bases at V and 6 bases at J; junction bases unmatched: 6. CDR1 and CDR2 from the germline V gene are SGHTA and FQGNSA. This CDR3 has 14 residues. CDR3 sequence reads: CASSGASGAGELFF. CDR3 DNA sequence: TGTGCCAGCAGCGGGGCTAGCGGTGCCGGGGAGCTGTTTTTT.

This clonotype was detected ten times or more. V gene TRBV7-3 combines with J gene TRBJ2-3; D remains unclear. This CDR3 is 15 amino acids long. Trimming removed 2 bases from V and 2 bases from J, with 11 bases in between. Germline assignment: CDR1 SGHTA and CDR2 FQGTGA. CDR3 in amino acids: CASSLVGETTDTQYF. The CDR3 coding sequence is TGTGCCAGCAGCTTAGTCGGTGAAACCACAGATACGCAGTATTTT.

Concerning this clonotype: Sequence at one end of the junction differs from germline and may be a read error. CDR3 protein: CASSERDRGAREAQYF. The CDR3, as DNA: TGTGCCAGCAGTGAGAGAGACAGGGGTGCTCGAGAGGCCCAGTACTTC. The chain links TRBV6-1 to TRBJ2-5; TRBD1 matches at 8 bases. Germline V lookup: CDR1 MNHNS, CDR2 SASEGT. The CDR3 extends over 16 amino acids.

The rearrangement links TRBV28 to TRBJ2-7; TRBD1 matches 7 bases. Germline loops: CDR1 MDHEN, CDR2 SYDVKM. Trimming took 7 bases from V and 5 from J; bases not matched to a gene: 8. The CDR3 runs to 13 residues. The CDR3 nucleotides are TGTGCCAGCACTTATACAGGGGCCCACGAGCAGTACTTC. Translation: CASTYTGAHEQYF.

This clonotype was detected many times. The CDR3 loop is CSAREGSGKMFTEAFF. The DNA of the CDR3 is TGCAGTGCTAGAGAAGGGTCAGGGAAGATGTTCACTGAAGCTTTCTTT. This chain uses TRBV20-1 with TRBJ1-1, with D possibly matching TRBD1 (5 bases). V shed 0 bases and J shed 4 bases, with 18 bases lying between them. Germline V gives CDR1 DFQATT, CDR2 SNEGSKA (reference sequence). The CDR3 sequence is 16 residues long.

This clonotype has ten or more counts. V usage is TRBV24-1 and J usage is TRBJ2-3; D unclear. Germline values: CDR1 KGHDR, CDR2 SFDVKD. V was pared by 9 bases and J by 4 bases, with 13 bases between. There are 13 residues in the CDR3. The CDR3 spells CATGPYGADTQYF. The DNA for the CDR3 is TGTGCCACCGGGCCATATGGCGCAGATACGCAGTATTTT.

This clonotype was detected ten times or more. This rearrangement joins TRBV2 to TRBJ1-2, with a tentative D call TRBD1 (6 bases). Germline CDR1 is SNHLY and CDR2 is FYNNEI. The CDR3 totals 13 residues. V was trimmed by 6 bases and J by 6 bases, leaving 14 bases between them. CDR3 bases: TGTGCCAGCAGGGGGGGCGCGGGTCATGGCTACACCTTC. Translation gives CASRGGAGHGYTF.

The chain has TRBV7-9 and TRBJ2-3; unclear D gene. The CDR3 runs to 12 residues. The V gene lost 0 bases and the J gene lost 11 bases, with 9 bases spanning the gap. Germline lookup yields CDR1 SEHNR and CDR2 FQNEAQ (reference sequence). In nucleotides, the CDR3 is TGTGCCAGCAGCTTAGCGGCGGAGAGGCAGTATTTT. This sequence encodes CASSLAAERQYF.

The chain is built from TRBV3-2 and TRBJ2-7. TRBV3-2 is flagged as a pseudogene. This CDR3 spans 15 amino acids. The CDR3 nucleotides are TGTGCCAGCAGCCAAGATGAACGGAGCTCCTACGAGCAGTACTTC. It specifies CASSQDERSSYEQYF.

This clonotype was counted at least ten times. The CDR3 nucleotides read TGTGCCAGCAGTGGGGGACAGGGGATCAGGGAGCCCCAGCATTTT. Translated, it gives CASSGGQGIREPQHF. This chain joins TRBV2 and TRBJ1-5, with 10 bases lining up with TRBD1. V dropped 4 bases and J dropped 8; count of bases not matched to a gene: 8. The CDR3 totals 15 residues. Looked up from germline, CDR1 is SNHLY and CDR2 is FYNNEI.

This chain connects TRBV20-1 to TRBJ2-7, with D perhaps given as TRBD1 or TRBD2 (6 bases each). V was clipped by 6 bases and J by 3 bases, with 21 bases between them. This CDR3 spans 15 amino acids. Germline lookup yields CDR1 DFQATT and CDR2 SNEGSKA (reference sequence). This CDR3 reads CSAQADGGPFYEQYF. For the CDR3, the DNA is TGCAGTGCCCAAGCAGACGGGGGCCCTTTCTACGAGCAGTACTTC.

This chain uses TRBV20-1 with TRBJ2-5; maybe TRBD1 (6 bases). The germline CDR1 and CDR2 sequences are DFQATT and SNEGSKA (reference sequence). V gave up 6 bases and J gave up 3 bases, with 11 bases separating them. The length of the CDR3 is 12 residues. For the CDR3, the DNA is TGCAGTGCCCTGACAGGAAAAGAGACCCAGTACTTC. Protein sequence: CSALTGKETQYF.

This clonotype appeared many times. The rearrangement joins TRBV29-1 to TRBJ2-3, with 8 bases fitting TRBD1. The CDR3 has 12 residues. Trimming took 6 bases from V and 10 from J; bases not matched to a gene: 9. Germline V lookup: CDR1 SQVTM, CDR2 ANQGSEA. In DNA, the CDR3 is TGCAGCGTGCAACAGGGGGGAGAGGCGCAGTATTTT. This gives the protein CSVQQGGEAQYF.